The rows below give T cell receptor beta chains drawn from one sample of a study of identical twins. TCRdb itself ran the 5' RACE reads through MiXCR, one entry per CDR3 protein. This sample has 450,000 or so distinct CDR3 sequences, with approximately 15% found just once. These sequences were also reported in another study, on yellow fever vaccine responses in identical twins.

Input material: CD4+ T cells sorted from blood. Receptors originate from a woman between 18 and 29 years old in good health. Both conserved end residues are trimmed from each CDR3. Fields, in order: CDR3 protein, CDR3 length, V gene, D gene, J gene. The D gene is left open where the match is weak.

ASSLTVVVTEAF 12 TRBV12-3/TRBV12-4 NA TRBJ1-1
ASSGLPGQGAHEQY 14 TRBV2 TRBD1 TRBJ2-7
ASSVTVGEQY 10 TRBV7-8 NA TRBJ2-7
ASSQEGGQNNEQF 13 TRBV4-2 NA TRBJ2-1
ASSFGVIGELF 11 TRBV11-2 NA TRBJ2-2
ASSSSPSGGTYEQY 14 TRBV6-1 TRBD2 TRBJ2-7
ASSFLGGTQY 10 TRBV7-2 NA TRBJ2-3
ASRVADRLAGETDTQY 16 TRBV5-1 TRBD2 TRBJ2-3
KPDGNYGYT 9 TRBV20-1 NA TRBJ1-2
ASRNGELF 8 TRBV10-2 NA TRBJ2-2
ASSSTSGLSYNEQF 14 TRBV18 TRBD2 TRBJ2-1
ASSRGTGNEQY 11 TRBV6-1 TRBD1 TRBJ2-7
ATSRRLAGGTDTQY 14 TRBV15 TRBD2 TRBJ2-3
ATSVTARSWEQY 12 TRBV28 NA TRBJ2-7
ASSLISETQY 10 TRBV12-3/TRBV12-4 NA TRBJ2-5
ASRNRGMSADTQY 13 TRBV6-1 TRBD1 TRBJ2-3
ASSRDRGEETQY 12 TRBV28 TRBD1 TRBJ2-5
ASSSKRGSYNEQF 13 TRBV7-8 TRBD2 TRBJ2-1
ASSIDRGMAYEQY 13 TRBV2 TRBD1 TRBJ2-7
ASSPVGQELTGELF 14 TRBV18 TRBD1 TRBJ2-2
ASSFLASETQY 11 TRBV12-3/TRBV12-4 NA TRBJ2-5
ASSLGAKSSGESDTQY 16 TRBV28 TRBD2 TRBJ2-3
ASSTGPSTALYEQY 14 TRBV7-6 NA TRBJ2-7
ASSVAGGPTDTQY 13 TRBV7-2 TRBD2 TRBJ2-3
ASSPGDRVSTDTQY 14 TRBV18 TRBD1 TRBJ2-3
SASQLAGGRGGEQY 14 TRBV20-1 TRBD2 TRBJ2-7
ASSLRHRGPEAF 12 TRBV5-8 TRBD1 TRBJ1-1
ASAYDGRAEQY 11 TRBV2 NA TRBJ2-7
ASSRNGRNTDTQY 13 TRBV7-3 NA TRBJ2-3
ASSDLLAGFYNEQF 14 TRBV2 TRBD2 TRBJ2-1
ASKGQGTSYEQY 12 TRBV6-2/TRBV6-3 TRBD1 TRBJ2-7
ASSPGTGGRGSYEQY 15 TRBV12-3/TRBV12-4 TRBD1 TRBJ2-7
ASSTIITSYEQY 12 TRBV7-2 NA TRBJ2-7
ASSITGSTYTDTQY 14 TRBV5-1 NA TRBJ2-3
SARGQAQTGQY 11 TRBV20-1 TRBD1 TRBJ2-5
ASSSTGGTNEKLF 13 TRBV7-9 TRBD1 TRBJ1-4
AISEDRGVYSPLH 13 TRBV10-3 TRBD1 TRBJ1-6
ATRIDGTSDLISKNIQY 17 TRBV5-1 NA TRBJ2-4
ATSDRGPRGQH 11 TRBV24-1 NA TRBJ1-5
ASSGSGTGGNQPQH 14 TRBV10-2 TRBD1 TRBJ1-5
SVDRPEGGGRRETQY 15 TRBV29-1 NA TRBJ2-5
ASSMQPGYGKQF 12 TRBV7-8 NA TRBJ2-1
ASSVDLAGANVLT 13 TRBV9 NA TRBJ2-6
ASTFWNTGELF 11 TRBV28 NA TRBJ2-2
ASSRAGNYNEQF 12 TRBV7-8 NA TRBJ2-1
ASSLGQRTYEQY 12 TRBV5-6 NA TRBJ2-7
AISEGTGGPEGPQH 14 TRBV10-3 TRBD1 TRBJ1-5
ASSPLAGAYNEQF 13 TRBV7-6 TRBD2 TRBJ2-1
SASLTGQGSYGYT 13 TRBV20-1 TRBD1 TRBJ1-2
AISDPGGGREEQF 13 TRBV10-3 TRBD2 TRBJ2-1
ASSLTGRARGSYNEQF 16 TRBV11-2 TRBD2 TRBJ2-1